This TCR beta chain was obtained from a study of PD-1 blockade in classical Hodgkin lymphoma. Brentuximab vedotin exposure varied among the patients, all of whom had relapsed after autologous stem cell transplantation. Method: immunoSEQ multiplex PCR; TCRdb's copy keeps in-frame clones and lacks some. The data hold roughly 30,000 clones, with over 65% observed a single time. This CDR3 has 13 residues. Germline CDR1 and CDR2: LNHDA and SQIVND (reference sequence). V was shortened by 6 bases and J by 7 bases, with 16 bases between the two germline ends. The clonotype originates from a human donor with classical Hodgkin lymphoma. This rearrangement joins TRBV19 to TRBJ2-7; D may be TRBD1 (6 bases). Source: peripheral blood mononuclear cells (PBMCs), taken before the second cycle of nivolumab. In nucleotides, the CDR3 is TGTGCCAGTAGCCAGGGGCCCCGAAGGGAGCAGTACTTC. This translates into CASSQGPRREQYF. The complete variable domain, with remaining parts taken from reference TRBV19 and TRBJ2-7, reads DGGITQSPKYLFRKEGQNVTLSCEQNLNHDAMYWYRQDPGQGLRLIYYSQIVNDFQKGDIAEGYSVSREKKESFPLTVTSAQKNPTAFYLCASSQGPRREQYFGPGTRLTVT.